A single sample gave rise to the 27 T cell receptor beta chains below, sequenced in a study of cytomegalovirus exposure and HLA in healthy donors. PCR used 60 Vbeta primers and 13 Jbeta primers. This table comes from immunoSEQ multiplex PCR, and its TCRdb copy is limited to in-frame clones, with some not included. Of more than 150,000 clones listed, approximately 81% are singletons. Material for sequencing was PBMCs. The receptors shown here come from a man aged 45-65 years in good health and CMV-seronegative.

The chain uses TRBV29-1 and TRBJ1-4, with a tentative D call TRBD1 (5 bases). This CDR3 region has 13 residues. Trimming stripped 0 bases from V and 8 bases from J, with 10 bases between. Germline-derived CDR1 and CDR2 are SQVTM and ANQGSEA. CDR3 sequence (DNA): TGCAGCGTTGAAGATCCCCGGGGGGAAAAACTGTTTTTT. Its protein is CSVEDPRGEKLFF.

This clone appeared a few times. The chain is built from TRBV7-2 and TRBJ1-1; TRBD1 might be the D (5 bases). From germline, CDR1 is SGHTA and CDR2 FQGNSA. V lost 7 bases to trimming and J lost 1 base, with 16 bases between them. The CDR3 consists of 15 residues. The CDR3 sequence is CASTPQRGGNTEAFF. CDR3 in DNA: TGTGCCAGCACTCCTCAGCGGGGGGGGAACACTGAAGCTTTCTTT.

Here the CDR3 reads CASEQGDSNQPQHF. The CDR3 bases are TGTGCCAGCGAACAGGGGGATAGCAATCAGCCCCAGCATTTT. This chain joins TRBV10-3 and TRBJ1-5, with 8 bases identical to TRBD1. The germline CDR1 and CDR2 sequences are ENHRY and SYGVKD. J was trimmed by 0 bases and V by 10 bases; bases with no gene match: 5. The CDR3 consists of 14 residues.

The chain joins TRBV19 to TRBJ1-2; D unresolved. With 7 bases removed from V and 9 bases from J, the gap between germline ends came to 21 bases. The CDR3 is 14 amino acids. CDR1 and CDR2 (germline): LNHDA, SQIVND (reference sequence). The CDR3 is CASTNLGGIQSYTF. CDR3 nucleotide sequence: TGTGCCAGTACCAATCTAGGAGGAATTCAAAGCTACACCTTC.

CDR3 in amino acids: CAWSVLTHEQYF. The CDR3 DNA sequence: TGTGCCTGGAGTGTACTCACCCACGAGCAGTACTTC. This rearrangement joins TRBV30 to TRBJ2-7, with no clear D. Germline lookup yields CDR1 GTSNPN and CDR2 SVGIG (reference sequence). The germline V and J ends were trimmed by 0 bases and 5 bases, with 8 bases remaining between them. The CDR3 has 12 amino acids.

The rearrangement uses TRBV6-5 and TRBJ1-1; no reliable D call. The CDR3 sequence is 15 residues long. Germline V gives CDR1 MNHEY, CDR2 SVGAGI. The germline V and J ends were trimmed by 0 bases and 1 base, with 9 bases remaining between them. The CDR3 sequence is CASSYSKGGNTEAFF. The CDR3 DNA reads as TGTGCCAGCAGTTACTCTAAGGGAGGGAACACTGAAGCTTTCTTT.

CDR3 sequence reads: CASSLGRDRTNYGYTF. The CDR3, as DNA: TGTGCCAGCAGCTTAGGCCGGGACAGGACTAACTATGGCTACACCTTC. The J gene is TRBJ1-2, the V gene TRBV7-2, with 8 bases matching TRBD1. The CDR3 is made up of 16 amino acids. Unmatched junction bases numbered 4, after V lost 1 base and J lost 0 bases. The V gene's germline CDR1 is SGHTA and CDR2 FQGNSA.

The chain couples TRBV7-3 to TRBJ2-2; 9 bases map to TRBD2. The CDR3 has 15 residues. V gave up 5 bases and J gave up 6 bases; unmatched junction bases: 7. Germline V gene sequence: CDR1 SGHTA, CDR2 FQGTGA. The chain's CDR3 is CASSDSGGMAGELFF. As DNA, the CDR3 is TGTGCCAGCAGCGATAGCGGGGGCATGGCCGGGGAGCTGTTTTTT.

With respect to this clone: At one boundary the junction diverges from the germline segment, which might be a read error. J is TRBJ1-2 and V is TRBV18; D unclear. The length of the CDR3 is 14 residues. Germline V gene lookup returns CDR1 KGHSH and CDR2 LQKENI. CDR3 amino acids: CASSPPLVDYGHTF. CDR3 nucleotides: TGTGCCAGCTCACCACCTTTAGTGGACTATGGCCACACCTTC.

This sequence joins TRBV6-5 and TRBJ1-6; D is unresolved. Germline V gene sequence: CDR1 MNHEY, CDR2 SVGAGI. The ends were cut back, 2 bases at V and 7 bases at J, with 12 bases in the middle. This CDR3 is 15 amino acids long. The CDR3 reads CASSYGLAGNSPLHF. CDR3 DNA: TGTGCCAGCAGTTACGGTCTTGCGGGCAATTCACCCCTCCACTTT.

The rearrangement links TRBV9 to TRBJ2-3, with 9 nucleotides matching TRBD2. The CDR3 loop spans 15 amino acids. Trimming cost V 0 bases and J 1 base; bases outside gene matches: 0. Germline CDR1 reads SGDLS; CDR2 reads YYNGEE. The CDR3 DNA reads as TGTGCCAGCAGCGTAGGCGGGGGGGGCACAGATACGCAGTATTTT. Protein: CASSVGGGGTDTQYF.

The V call is TRBV5-6, the J call TRBJ1-2; TRBD1 matches 8 bases. J gave up 8 bases and V 4 bases, and 10 bases lay outside the gene matches. The CDR3 runs to 14 residues. The V gene's germline CDR1 is SGHDT and CDR2 YYEEEE. Here the CDR3 DNA reads TGTGCCAGCAGCCCAGGACAGGGCTTTGGGGGCTACACCTTC. Its protein product is CASSPGQGFGGYTF.

The genes are TRBV25-1 and TRBJ2-7; D is unresolved. The CDR3 spans 13 residues. The germline gives CDR1 MGHDK, CDR2 SYGVNS. V lost 4 bases and J 3 bases, leaving 10 bases between the germline ends. The CDR3 loop is CASSGTVRYEQYF. The CDR3 DNA sequence: TGTGCCAGCAGTGGAACAGTCCGCTACGAGCAGTACTTC.

The V gene is TRBV5-6, the J gene TRBJ1-2; 8 positions match TRBD1. The CDR3 has 13 amino acids. In germline, CDR1 is SGHDT, CDR2 YYEEEE. V gave up 4 bases and J gave up 3 bases; unmatched junction bases: 2. DNA for the CDR3: TGTGCCAGCAGCCCGGACAGGGACTATGGCTACACCTTC. Translating gives CASSPDRDYGYTF.

The rearrangement links TRBV6-5 to TRBJ2-1; 12 bases are a match to TRBD2. Germline CDR1 MNHEY, CDR2 SVGAGI. The CDR3 length is 15 residues. Germline trimming cut 6 bases from V and 4 bases from J; bases unmatched to any gene: 4. CDR3 protein: CASRPGTSGYNEQFF. The CDR3 nucleotides read TGTGCCAGCAGGCCCGGGACTAGCGGGTACAATGAGCAGTTCTTC.

The chain recombines TRBV5-5 with TRBJ2-3, with TRBD2 matching over 8 bases. The CDR3 sequence is 19 residues long. Germline V lookup: CDR1 SGHKS, CDR2 YYEKEE (reference sequence). The V gene end was trimmed by 2 bases and the J gene end by 0 bases; junction bases not matched to a gene: 14. The CDR3 bases are TGTGCCAGCAGCTTTTGGTTTCTAGCGGGCGTAAATAGCACAGATACGCAGTATTTT. The encoded protein is CASSFWFLAGVNSTDTQYF.

The chain couples TRBV9 to TRBJ2-5; D may be TRBD1 (7 bases). This CDR3 is built from 14 residues. V lost 7 bases, J lost 5 bases, and 18 bases lay in between. Germline lookup yields CDR1 SGDLS and CDR2 YYNGEE. This chain's CDR3 is CASGRDRALETQYF. CDR3 in DNA: TGTGCCAGCGGGCGGGACAGAGCATTGGAGACCCAGTACTTC.

V and J are TRBV13 and TRBJ2-3, with a tentative D call TRBD2 (6 bases). CDR1 is PRHDT, CDR2 FYEKMQ, per germline (reference sequence). The CDR3 is made up of 13 amino acids. Trimming removed 7 bases from V and 6 bases from J, with 14 bases in between. CDR3 DNA: TGTGCCAGCACTCTGAGAGGGAGGGATACGCAGTATTTT. The encoded protein is CASTLRGRDTQYF.

The J gene is TRBJ1-5, the V gene TRBV12-5; D might be TRBD1 (5 bases). V was pared by 2 bases and J by 4 bases, with 18 bases between. Germline V lookup: CDR1 LGHNT, CDR2 FRNRAP. The CDR3 is made up of 17 amino acids. The CDR3 is CASGLPASGSRNQPQHF. The CDR3 region has the DNA TGTGCTAGTGGTTTGCCCGCTTCAGGGTCGCGAAATCAGCCCCAGCATTTT.

J is TRBJ1-1 and V is TRBV11-2; no clear D. The V gene's germline CDR1 is SGHAT and CDR2 FQNNGV. Trimming removed 10 bases at V and 6 bases at J, with 12 bases between. This CDR3 contains 11 residues. CDR3 region: CATLGGPEAFF. The DNA of the CDR3 is TGTGCCACCCTTGGAGGACCTGAAGCTTTCTTT. The variable domain in full, completed from reference TRBV11-2 and TRBJ1-1, reads EAGVAQSPRYKIIEKRQSVAFWCNPISGHATLYWYQQILGQGPKLLIQFQNNGVVDDSQLPKDRFSAERLKGVDSTLKIQPAKLEDSAVYLCATLGGPEAFFGQGTRLTVV.

V and J are TRBV30 and TRBJ1-1; weak D call: TRBD1 (5 bases). Trimming shortened V by 5 bases and J by 0 bases, and 7 bases separated the two germline ends. The CDR3 covers 12 residues. Germline values: CDR1 GTSNPN, CDR2 SVGIG (reference sequence). The CDR3 loop reads CAWCRVNTEAFF. The CDR3 region has the DNA TGTGCCTGGTGCAGGGTGAACACTGAAGCTTTCTTT. The entire variable domain, with the rest obtained from reference TRBV30 and TRBJ1-1, is as follows: SQTIHQWPATLVQPVGSPLSLECTVEGTSNPNLYWYRQAAGRGLQLLFYSVGIGQISSEVPQNLSASRPQDRQFILSSKKLLLSDSGFYLCAWCRVNTEAFFGQGTRLTVV.

This chain joins TRBV7-2 and TRBJ2-2, with D hard to call. V was clipped by 5 bases and J by 7 bases, with 11 bases between them. The CDR3 totals 13 residues. The germline CDR1 and CDR2 sequences are SGHTA and FQGNSA. The CDR3: CASSAPSVGELFF. In nucleotides, the CDR3 is TGTGCCAGCAGCGCCCCCTCGGTCGGGGAGCTGTTTTTT.

The CDR3 nucleotides read TGTGCCAGCAGTGATACCAAGCGGGGGGGCAGCACAGATACGCAGTATTTT. It encodes CASSDTKRGGSTDTQYF. The chain links TRBV25-1 to TRBJ2-3; TRBD2 agrees at 10 bases. This CDR3 contains 17 residues. J gave up 0 bases and V 3 bases, and 6 bases lay outside the gene matches. Looked up from germline, CDR1 is MGHDK and CDR2 is SYGVNS.

The chain uses TRBV20-1 and TRBJ1-1; D unresolved. Germline V lookup: CDR1 DFQATT, CDR2 SNEGSKA (reference sequence). The ends were cut back, 4 bases at V and 0 bases at J, with 3 bases in the middle. The CDR3 length is 11 residues. The chain's CDR3 is CSANMNTEAFF. In nucleotides, the CDR3 is TGCAGTGCTAATATGAACACTGAAGCTTTCTTT.

This clone showed up just once. The chain carries TRBV6-5 and TRBJ1-4, with TRBD1 matching 8 bases. V was pared by 7 bases and J by 8 bases, with 9 bases of the junction left unmatched. Germline CDR1 and CDR2: MNHEY and SVGAGI. There are 14 residues in the CDR3. CDR3 in amino acids: CASKATGEGEKLFF. CDR3 nucleotide sequence: TGTGCCAGCAAAGCGACAGGGGAGGGAGAAAAACTGTTTTTT.

This chain links TRBV18 with TRBJ1-2, with D hard to call. Germline loops: CDR1 KGHSH, CDR2 LQKENI. The CDR3 length is 14 residues. Trimming cost V 6 bases and J 2 bases, with 13 bases left between them. For the CDR3, the DNA is TGTGCCAGCTCTCAAGACACGTTGAACTATGGCTACACCTTC. Residues: CASSQDTLNYGYTF.

This clone has only a few counts. The chain has TRBV6-4 and TRBJ1-6, with TRBD1 matching over 8 bases. Germline CDR1 MRHNA, CDR2 SNTAGT. The junction had 2 bases not matched to a gene; V was cut back by 6 bases and J by 7 bases. The CDR3 extends over 13 amino acids. The CDR3 DNA sequence: TGTGCCAGCAGGCGGGACAGGAATTCACCCCTCCACTTT. It translates to CASRRDRNSPLHF.